This T cell receptor (beta chain) was captured in a study of cytomegalovirus exposure and HLA in healthy donors. About the study: There were several hundred genotyped donors. Of these, 81% fell in the genetic ancestry cluster associated with self-reported Caucasian donors.

The CDR3 totals 15 residues. Germline assignment: CDR1 SQVTM and CDR2 ANQGSEA. Germline trimming cut 1 base from V and 3 bases from J; bases unmatched to any gene: 5. The PCR employed 60 Vbeta primers together with 13 Jbeta primers. Sequencing used immunoSEQ multiplex PCR; TCRdb keeps in-frame clones, though not all of them. This sample carries over 150,000 clones, around 74% of them seen once, and the ten largest clones take about 3%. This clone came up a few times. The antigen remains undetermined. Regarding the study as a whole: Cytomegalovirus-associated status was assigned to about 180 TCR beta chains. Presence/absence analyses assumed roughly uniform sequencing depth across donors. As confirmed in vitro, a few CMV-associated chains were specific for CMV antigens.

The chain carries TRBV29-1 and TRBJ2-1; 8 bases are shared with TRBD2. The sequence came from a male donor in good health and CMV-seronegative. Sample: PBMCs. The CDR3 spells CSVEGAGGRYNEQFF. CDR3 bases: TGCAGCGTTGAAGGTGCGGGGGGCCGCTACAATGAGCAGTTCTTC.